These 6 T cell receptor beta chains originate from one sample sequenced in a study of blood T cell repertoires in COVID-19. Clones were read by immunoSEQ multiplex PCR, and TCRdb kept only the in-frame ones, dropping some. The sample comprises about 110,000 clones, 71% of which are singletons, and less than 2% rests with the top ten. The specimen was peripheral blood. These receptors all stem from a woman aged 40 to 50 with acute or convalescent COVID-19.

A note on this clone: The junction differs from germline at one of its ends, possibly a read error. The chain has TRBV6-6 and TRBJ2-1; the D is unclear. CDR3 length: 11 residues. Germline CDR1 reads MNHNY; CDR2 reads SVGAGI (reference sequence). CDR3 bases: TGTGCCAGCACCTCCTTCAATGAGCAGTTCTTC. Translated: CASTSFNEQFF.

The DNA for the CDR3 is TGTGCCAGTACACAGATCCATAATTCACCCCTCCACTTT. Translation gives CASTQIHNSPLHF. The V call is TRBV6-5, the J call TRBJ1-6; the D is unclear. The CDR3 length is 13 residues. V gave up 9 bases and J gave up 5 bases, with 11 bases separating them. CDR1 is MNHEY and CDR2 is SVGAGI in the germline V gene.

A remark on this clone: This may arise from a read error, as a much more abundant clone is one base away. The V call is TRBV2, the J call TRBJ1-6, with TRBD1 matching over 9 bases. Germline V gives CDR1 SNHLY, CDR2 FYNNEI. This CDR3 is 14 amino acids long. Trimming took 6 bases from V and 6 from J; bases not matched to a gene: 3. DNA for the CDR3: TGTGCCAGCAGAGGGACAGGGATTAATTCACCCCTCCACTTT. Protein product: CASRGTGINSPLHF.

The DNA for the CDR3 is TGCGCCAGCAGCTTGGCGGCGGGGGGGCATGCAGATACGCAGTATTTT. Translating it yields CASSLAAGGHADTQYF. The genes are TRBV5-1 and TRBJ2-3; 9 bases match TRBD2. The CDR3 covers 16 residues. The V and J ends lost 0 bases and 4 bases, in that order; junction bases with no gene match: 6. Germline lookup yields CDR1 SGHRS and CDR2 YFSETQ.

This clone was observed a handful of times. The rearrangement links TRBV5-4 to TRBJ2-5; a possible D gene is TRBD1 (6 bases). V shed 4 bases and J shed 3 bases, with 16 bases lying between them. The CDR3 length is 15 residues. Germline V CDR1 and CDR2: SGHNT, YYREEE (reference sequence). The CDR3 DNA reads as TGTGCCAGCAGCCCTCCCAGAGGGGGTGAAGAGACCCAGTACTTC. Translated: CASSPPRGGEETQYF.

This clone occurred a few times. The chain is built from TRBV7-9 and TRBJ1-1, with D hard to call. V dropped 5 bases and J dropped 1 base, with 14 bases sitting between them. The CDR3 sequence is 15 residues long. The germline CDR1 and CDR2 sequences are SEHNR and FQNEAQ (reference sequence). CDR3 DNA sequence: TGTGCCAGCAGCCCTCAACAAAGAGGGAACACTGAAGCTTTCTTT. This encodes CASSPQQRGNTEAFF.